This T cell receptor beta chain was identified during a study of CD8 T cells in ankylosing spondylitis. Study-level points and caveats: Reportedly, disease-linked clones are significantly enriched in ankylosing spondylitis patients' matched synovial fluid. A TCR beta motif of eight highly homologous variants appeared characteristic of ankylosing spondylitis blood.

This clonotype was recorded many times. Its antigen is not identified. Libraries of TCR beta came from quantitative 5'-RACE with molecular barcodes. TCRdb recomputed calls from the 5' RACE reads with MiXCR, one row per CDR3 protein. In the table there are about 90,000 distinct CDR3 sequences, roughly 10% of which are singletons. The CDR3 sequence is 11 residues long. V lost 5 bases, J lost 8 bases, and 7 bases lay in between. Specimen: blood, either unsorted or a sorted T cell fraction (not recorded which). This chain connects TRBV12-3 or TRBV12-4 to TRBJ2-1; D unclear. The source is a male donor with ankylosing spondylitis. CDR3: CASSVNHEQFF. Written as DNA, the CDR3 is TGTGCCAGCAGTGTCAACCATGAGCAGTTCTTC.